The present entry profiles one T cell receptor (beta chain) with its context. The assay was immunoSEQ multiplex PCR, and TCRdb's table has in-frame clones only and misses some. The table lists about 360,000 clones, roughly 89% of them singletons. These data are taken from a study of cytomegalovirus exposure and HLA in healthy donors. CDR1 is MNHNS, CDR2 SASEGT, per germline. This CDR3 is 13 amino acids long. V shed 10 bases, J shed 9 bases, and the junction held 10 bases outside the gene matches. V is TRBV6-1 and J is TRBJ2-1; the match to TRBD2 covers 9 bases. Material: PBMCs. The receptor was isolated from a woman aged 18-29 years in good health and CMV-seronegative. CDR3 protein: CATAGTSKIEQFF. CDR3 DNA: TGTGCCACGGCCGGGACTAGCAAGATTGAGCAGTTCTTC.